This TCR beta chain was sequenced during a study of beta chain features in type 1 diabetes. Findings and limits, study-wide: Researchers could not determine here whether HLA type influences TCRB rearrangement. Among patients, naive, central memory and Treg TCRB repertoires appeared more similar than among healthy donors.

Deletions cut 2 bases from V and 6 bases from J, with 10 bases between. This CDR3 spans 14 amino acids. Germline CDR1 is SGHVS and CDR2 is FQNEAQ. Expressed TCRB transcripts were sequenced because the isolated RNA had all been reverse transcribed beforehand. Sequenced by immunoSEQ multiplex PCR; TCRdb stores in-frame clones only, minus some. The sample contains about 19,000 clones, around 50% of which appear only once. CD45RO/CCR7/CD25/CD127/CD95/CD27 sorting isolated CD4+ naive, central memory, regulatory and stem cell-like memory cells. As to this clone: Its target is unknown. Other DNA sequences within the sample encode an identical CDR3.

The source is a man between 18 and 29 years old in good health. The sample comprised stem cell memory CD4+ T cells from blood. J is TRBJ2-2 and V is TRBV7-8; D is unresolved. The CDR3 DNA reads TGTGCCAGCAGCTTAAGCCGCTTGGCCGGGGAGCTGTTTTTT. Translation gives CASSLSRLAGELFF.